The T cell receptor beta chain under discussion was sequenced for a study of OX40 agonist ivuxolimab in advanced cancers. The CDR3 is made up of 13 amino acids. Germline V gives CDR1 LNHNV, CDR2 YYDKDF (reference sequence). Trimming left V 5 bases short and J 9 bases short, with 14 bases between. Assay used: immunoSEQ multiplex PCR; TCRdb lists only in-frame clones, some missing. In the table there are 80,000 to 130,000 clones, 75% to 95% of which are singletons. V is TRBV15 and J is TRBJ1-5; a possible D gene is TRBD1 (5 bases). The receptor was derived from an adult with an advanced solid tumor such as melanoma, head and neck, liver or kidney cancer. Sequencing used CD4+ or CD8+ T cells sorted from blood, obtained in a trial of the OX40 agonist ivuxolimab. The CDR3: CATSSSRDGPQHF. CDR3 sequence (DNA): TGTGCCACCAGCTCCTCCCGGGACGGGCCCCAGCATTTT.